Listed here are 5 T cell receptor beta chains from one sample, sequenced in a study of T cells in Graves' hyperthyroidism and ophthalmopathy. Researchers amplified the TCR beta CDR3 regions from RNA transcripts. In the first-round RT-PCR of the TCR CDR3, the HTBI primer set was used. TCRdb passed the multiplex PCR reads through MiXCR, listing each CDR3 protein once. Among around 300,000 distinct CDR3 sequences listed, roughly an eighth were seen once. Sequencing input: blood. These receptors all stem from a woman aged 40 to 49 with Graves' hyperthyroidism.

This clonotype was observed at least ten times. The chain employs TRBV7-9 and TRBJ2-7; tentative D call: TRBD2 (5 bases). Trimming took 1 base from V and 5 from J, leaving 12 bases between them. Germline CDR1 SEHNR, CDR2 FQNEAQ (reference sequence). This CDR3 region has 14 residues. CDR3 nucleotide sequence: TGTGCCAGCAGCTTAGGTGGGAGTTCCCACGAGCAGTACTTC. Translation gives CASSLGGSSHEQYF.

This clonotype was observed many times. The CDR3 nucleotides read TGTGCTAGTGGTCCCATCGAGTATAGCACAGATACGCAGTATTTT. Translating gives CASGPIEYSTDTQYF. V is TRBV12-5 and J is TRBJ2-3; D is undetermined. The V end was cut by 5 bases, the J end by 0 bases, with 12 bases between. CDR3 length equals 15 residues. The V gene's germline CDR1 is LGHNT and CDR2 FRNRAP.

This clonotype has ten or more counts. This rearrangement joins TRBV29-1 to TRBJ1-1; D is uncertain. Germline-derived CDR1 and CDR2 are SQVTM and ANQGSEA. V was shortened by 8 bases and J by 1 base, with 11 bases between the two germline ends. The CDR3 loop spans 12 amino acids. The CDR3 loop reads CSFRHENTEAFF. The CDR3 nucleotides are TGCAGCTTTCGACACGAGAACACTGAAGCTTTCTTT.

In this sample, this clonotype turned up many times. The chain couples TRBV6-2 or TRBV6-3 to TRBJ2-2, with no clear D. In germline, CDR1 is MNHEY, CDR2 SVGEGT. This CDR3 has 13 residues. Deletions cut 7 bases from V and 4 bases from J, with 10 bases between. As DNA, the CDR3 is TGTGCCAGCACCGAAACTTTCACCGGGGAGCTGTTTTTT. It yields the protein CASTETFTGELFF.

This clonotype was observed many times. CDR3 coding DNA: TGTGCCAGCAGTTTCGACAGGGACAATCAGCCCCAGCATTTT. Its protein is CASSFDRDNQPQHF. The J gene is TRBJ1-5, the V gene TRBV6-1; 7 bases agree with TRBD1. V gave up 5 bases and J gave up 3 bases; unmatched junction bases: 4. Germline V lookup: CDR1 MNHNS, CDR2 SASEGT. The CDR3 has 14 amino acids.